This record looks at one T cell receptor (beta chain) sequence and its context. The sample has other DNA sequences that encode this CDR3 too. This record belongs to a study of blood T cell repertoires in COVID-19. Between the trimmed V and J ends, which lost 5 bases and 0 bases, there was a span of 8 bases. Germline lookup yields CDR1 SQVTM and CDR2 ANQGSEA. The CDR3 contains 12 residues. The study drew participants aged about 18 to 90 years from about two dozen US areas. TCRdb's copy holds only in-frame clones and misses some; the assay was immunoSEQ multiplex PCR. Of about 170,000 clones in the sample, around 88% are singletons; the top ten hold approximately 4%.

The sequenced sample was PBMCs or T cells enriched from blood (not recorded which). The source is a woman aged 45 to 65 in a cohort exposed to, infected with or recovered from COVID-19 (not recorded which). The gene calls are TRBV29-1 and TRBJ2-7; D unclear. The CDR3 loop reads CSVTESSYEQYF. Written as DNA, the CDR3 is TGCAGCGTTACGGAGAGCTCCTACGAGCAGTACTTC.